The 10 T cell receptor beta chains below come from one sample, sequenced in a study of graft-versus-host responses after intestinal transplantation. The data were produced by immunoSEQ multiplex PCR, yet TCRdb's version contains in-frame clones alone and is incomplete. The sample holds approximately 90,000 clones; about nine tenths are singletons and the top ten take approximately 0.28%. For these TCRs, the target antigens are not known. Sequenced material: unstimulated CD4+ T cells sorted from spleen or lymph node cells, taken before transplant. The receptors were gathered from a human donor who was the organ donor for an intestinal transplant.

This clone was detected only a few times. The chain has TRBV10-1 and TRBJ2-7; 7 bases are a match to TRBD1. Germline V gene sequence: CDR1 WNHNN, CDR2 SYGVQD (reference sequence). The CDR3 spans 14 residues. Trimming took 2 bases from V and 2 from J; bases not matched to a gene: 3. CDR3 in amino acids: CASSEIQGAYEQYF. CDR3 nucleotide sequence: TGCGCCAGCAGTGAGATTCAGGGGGCCTACGAGCAGTACTTC.

The chain carries TRBV18 and TRBJ1-1; D gene uncertain. The CDR3 is made up of 13 amino acids. Per germline, CDR1 KGHSH and CDR2 LQKENI. V lost 4 bases to trimming and J lost 7 bases, with 13 bases between them. DNA for the CDR3: TGTGCCAGCTCACAAAATCCCGGGGTTGAAGCTTTCTTT. Translating gives CASSQNPGVEAFF.

The chain uses TRBV7-6 and TRBJ2-3; possibly TRBD1 for D (6 bases). This CDR3 spans 15 amino acids. V was pared by 0 bases and J by 6 bases, with 13 bases between. From germline, CDR1 is SGHVS and CDR2 FNYEAQ. The CDR3 loop reads CASSLAGALGDTQYF. CDR3 sequence (DNA): TGTGCCAGCAGCTTAGCGGGGGCCCTCGGCGATACGCAGTATTTT.

This chain uses TRBV7-6 with TRBJ2-1; D tentatively fits TRBD1 or TRBD2 (8 bases each). Germline V CDR1 and CDR2: SGHVS, FNYEAQ. The V end lost 10 bases, the J end lost 6 bases, and 16 bases lay between the germline ends. The CDR3 consists of 13 residues. The CDR3 region is CATRGLAGNEQFF. The CDR3 DNA sequence: TGTGCCACCAGGGGGCTAGCGGGCAATGAGCAGTTCTTC.

V is TRBV4-2 and J is TRBJ2-7; 9 bases agree with TRBD2. The CDR3 consists of 16 residues. V was clipped by 1 base and J by 5 bases; unmatched bases: 9. Germline values: CDR1 LGHNA, CDR2 YNFKEQ. CDR3 sequence: CASSQASREGRHEQYF. CDR3 in DNA: TGTGCCAGCAGCCAAGCATCGCGGGAGGGTCGGCACGAGCAGTACTTC.

The V gene is TRBV7-2, the J gene TRBJ2-1; 10 nucleotides match TRBD1. Unmatched junction bases numbered 12, after V lost 2 bases and J lost 8 bases. CDR1 is SGHTA, CDR2 FQGNSA, per germline. The CDR3 spans 17 residues. The CDR3 protein is CASSLSGTGAYVHEQFF. The CDR3 DNA reads as TGTGCCAGCAGCTTATCAGGGACAGGGGCTTATGTTCATGAGCAGTTCTTC.

The chain recombines TRBV6-5 with TRBJ1-2; weak D call: TRBD1 (5 bases). Germline CDR1 is MNHEY and CDR2 is SVGAGI. The CDR3 has 14 amino acids. V was shortened by 2 bases and J by 2 bases, with 9 bases between the two germline ends. The CDR3 DNA reads TGTGCCAGCAGTTACCTGGGGGGAAACTATGGCTACACCTTC. Translated, it gives CASSYLGGNYGYTF.

V usage is TRBV7-3 and J usage is TRBJ2-7; TRBD2 aligns across 8 bases. V was pared by 2 bases and J by 7 bases, with 4 bases of the junction left unmatched. This CDR3 has 13 amino acids. Germline V gene sequence: CDR1 SGHTA, CDR2 FQGTGA. The CDR3 region has the DNA TGTGCCAGCAGCTTAGGGCTAGCGGGTGAGCAGTACTTC. Translated, it gives CASSLGLAGEQYF.

The V and J genes are TRBV30 and TRBJ1-3; 8 bases agree with TRBD1. This CDR3 contains 14 residues. Trimming at V came to 3 bases and at J to 4 bases, leaving 5 bases not matched to a gene. Germline loops: CDR1 GTSNPN, CDR2 SVGIG (reference sequence). CDR3 DNA: TGTGCCTGGAGATACAGGGGGATAGGAAACACCATATATTTT. Translation gives CAWRYRGIGNTIYF.

The chain links TRBV2 to TRBJ2-3; TRBD1 is a possible D gene (6 bases). The CDR3 sequence is 14 residues long. Per the germline V gene, CDR1 is SNHLY and CDR2 is FYNNEI. Trimming left V 6 bases short and J 2 bases short, with 12 bases between. The CDR3, as DNA: TGTGCCAGCAGCCAGGGGTCGTTCACAGATACGCAGTATTTT. Its protein is CASSQGSFTDTQYF.